This TCR beta chain was identified during a study of CD8+ T cells in alopecia areata. Study-level points and caveats: A great number of expanded lesional clones endured in scalp and blood during tofacitinib. Normal skin contains resident alphabeta T cells, and these are also sequenced in scalp samples. Sharing of TCR sequences between patients (possibly for HLA-related reasons) was less clear than in mice.

Treatment described: oral pan-JAK inhibitor, 5-10 mg twice daily. Those with alopecia areata gave lesional scalp punch biopsies and peripheral blood. This clone was recorded a few times. Its antigen is not identified. Trimming removed 4 bases from V and 7 bases from J, with 17 bases in between. CDR1 is SGHNT, CDR2 YYREEE, per germline (reference sequence). This CDR3 comprises 14 residues. cDNA prepared by RNA extraction and subsequent reverse transcription served as the template for sequencing. Sequencing used immunoSEQ multiplex PCR; TCRdb keeps in-frame clones, though not all of them. The sample includes 95,000 to 120,000 clones, around 54% of them seen just once.

V usage is TRBV5-4 and J usage is TRBJ1-2; D gene unclear. The sequenced sample was CD4+ T cells sorted from blood, obtained at week 24, from a patient treated with tofacitinib. The receptor's source is a human donor with alopecia areata. The CDR3 spells CASSAAGGSRGYTF. CDR3 nucleotide sequence: TGTGCCAGCAGCGCAGCAGGAGGATCTCGTGGCTACACCTTC.